The 28 T cell receptor beta chains below all came from one sample that was sequenced in a study of blood T cells in healthy people across ages (dated by TCRdb to 2013 to 2016). The protocol used for the library was 5' RACE. Sequencing was performed on an Illumina HiSeq 2500. A second 7 to 11 cycle PCR used a sample-barcoded 5' primer and a J-beta primer mix. TCRdb reprocessing: public reads trimmed at Q25 with fastp, clones called with MiXCR, in-frame beta chains kept. Under each unique CDR3 protein, matching rows form one entry showing the most common genes and DNA. The sample table shows around 1,000,000 distinct CDR3 sequences, and 20% to 25% are seen once. The ten largest clones capture approximately 0.7% of the sample. The data also belong to a second study, concerning T cells of mothers and their children.

Material: blood. The receptors shown here come from a girl aged 2 to 10 in good health.

This clonotype was observed a few times. The germline gene is not matched at one end of the junction; a read error may be the cause. The chain is built from TRBV2 and TRBJ2-1, with D maybe TRBD2 (5 bases). In germline, CDR1 is SNHLY, CDR2 FYNNEI. The CDR3 runs to 11 residues. CDR3 DNA sequence: TGCAAAAGCGGAGTAAACAATGAGCAGTTCTTC. It specifies CKSGVNNEQFF. The whole variable domain, filled in from reference TRBV2 and TRBJ2-1, reads EPEVTQTPSHQVTQMGQEVILRCVPISNHLYFYWYRQILGQKVEFLVSFYNNEISEKSEIFDDQFSVERPDGSNFTLKIRSTKLEDSAMYFCKSGVNNEQFFGPGTRLTVL.

The sample holds a few counts of this clonotype. The V call is TRBV29-1, the J call TRBJ2-5; D ambiguous. Trimming pared 0 bases from V and 4 bases from J, leaving 6 bases between. CDR3 length: 12 amino acids. Germline loops: CDR1 SQVTM, CDR2 ANQGSEA. CDR3 DNA: TGCAGCGTTGAAGAGACCTTAGAGACCCAGTACTTC. Translated, it gives CSVEETLETQYF.

The chain joins TRBV5-6 to TRBJ2-3; D is unresolved. The length of the CDR3 is 14 residues. Trimming stripped 2 bases from V and 4 bases from J, with 11 bases between. CDR1 is SGHDT, CDR2 YYEEEE, per germline. CDR3 loop: CASSLQHWADTQYF. The CDR3 region has the DNA TGTGCCAGCAGCTTACAGCATTGGGCAGATACGCAGTATTTT.

This clonotype was recorded a few times. J is TRBJ2-5 and V is TRBV28; no definite D call. CDR1 is MDHEN and CDR2 is SYDVKM in the germline V gene. The ends were cut back, 4 bases at V and 2 bases at J, with 11 bases in the middle. The CDR3 has 14 amino acids. CDR3 in amino acids: CASSSQMTQETQYF. The CDR3 DNA reads as TGTGCCAGCAGTTCCCAGATGACACAAGAGACCCAGTACTTC.

This clonotype was counted a few times. The gene calls are TRBV21-1 and TRBJ2-2; the table's D call, TRBD1, has no DNA check behind it. TRBV21-1 is a known pseudogene. The CDR3 covers 14 residues. The CDR3 spells CASSNKRTLPGLFF. CDR3 nucleotides: TGTGCCAGCAGCAATAAGAGGACTCTTCCCGGGCTGTTTTTT.

The J gene is TRBJ2-5, the V gene TRBV28; maybe TRBD2 (5 bases). V was trimmed by 3 bases and J by 2 bases, leaving 13 bases between them. CDR3 length equals 15 residues. Germline values: CDR1 MDHEN, CDR2 SYDVKM. Written as DNA, the CDR3 is TGTGCCAGCAGTTTGGGCGCGGGCGAACAAGAGACCCAGTACTTC. Encoded protein: CASSLGAGEQETQYF.

The genes are TRBV18 and TRBJ2-3, with 11 bases that match TRBD2. V shed 8 bases, J shed 2 bases, and the junction held 6 bases outside the gene matches. Per germline, CDR1 KGHSH and CDR2 LQKENI. This CDR3 is 15 amino acids long. The CDR3 spells CASAGTSGLTDTQYF. In nucleotides, the CDR3 is TGTGCCAGCGCGGGGACTAGCGGACTCACAGATACGCAGTATTTT.

J is TRBJ2-1 and V is TRBV28, with D perhaps matching TRBD2 (6 bases). Germline CDR1 is MDHEN and CDR2 is SYDVKM. V lost 5 bases and J lost 12, with 20 bases in between. The length of the CDR3 is 14 residues. The CDR3 sequence: CASSRDSPGDGQFF. CDR3 bases: TGTGCCAGCAGTCGGGACTCCCCTGGGGATGGGCAGTTCTTC.

CDR3 in amino acids: CASRKFSGAGETQYF. The CDR3 DNA sequence: TGTGCCAGCAGGAAGTTTAGCGGGGCTGGGGAGACCCAGTACTTC. The V gene is TRBV2, the J gene TRBJ2-5, with 8 bases matching TRBD2. Looked up from germline, CDR1 is SNHLY and CDR2 is FYNNEI. The CDR3 covers 15 residues. V gave up 6 bases and J gave up 5 bases; unmatched junction bases: 11.

This clonotype was seen a handful of times. The chain carries TRBV2 and TRBJ2-5; 10 nucleotides line up with TRBD2. Matching the DNA end better, TRBJ2-1 makes the J call doubtful. CDR3 length: 14 amino acids. The germline V gene has CDR1 SNHLY and CDR2 FYNNEI. The CDR3: CASLAGAAYNEQFF. CDR3 DNA: TGTGCCAGCCTAGCGGGAGCGGCGTACAATGAGCAGTTCTTC.

The chain uses TRBV29-1 and TRBJ2-1; 8 nucleotides match TRBD1. CDR1 and CDR2 from the germline V gene are SQVTM and ANQGSEA. CDR3 length: 14 residues. The V and J ends lost 8 bases and 5 bases, in that order; junction bases with no gene match: 11. CDR3 sequence reads: CSIDSTGAHNEQFF. CDR3 sequence (DNA): TGCAGCATAGACTCGACAGGGGCCCACAATGAGCAGTTCTTC.

CDR3 loop: CASSLGEGDSPLHF. CDR3 DNA sequence: TGTGCCAGCAGCTTAGGAGAGGGTGACTCACCCCTCCACTTT. V gene TRBV13 combines with J gene TRBJ1-6; unclear D gene. The V gene's germline CDR1 is PRHDT and CDR2 FYEKMQ (reference sequence). The CDR3 sequence is 14 residues long. V was pared by 0 bases and J by 10 bases, with 10 bases between. Complete variable domain (other parts from reference TRBV13 and TRBJ1-6): AAGVIQSPRHLIKEKRETATLKCYPIPRHDTVYWYQQGPGQDPQFLISFYEKMQSDKGSIPDRFSAQQFSDYHSELNMSSLELGDSALYFCASSLGEGDSPLHFGNGTRLTVT.

This chain uses TRBV5-5 with TRBJ2-5, with D unresolved. The end of the DNA fits TRBJ2-7 better, so the J call may be wrong. Germline V gene sequence: CDR1 SGHKS, CDR2 YYEKEE (reference sequence). The CDR3 loop spans 14 amino acids. The CDR3 sequence is CASSLQAHSYEQYF. CDR3 coding DNA: TGTGCCAGCAGTTTGCAGGCTCACTCCTACGAGCAGTACTTC.

The chain uses TRBV29-1 and TRBJ1-3; 7 bases line up with TRBD1. V trimming: 3 bases; J trimming: 2 bases; junction bases outside the gene matches: 7. Germline loops: CDR1 SQVTM, CDR2 ANQGSEA. This CDR3 comprises 15 residues. The CDR3 protein is CSVDLQRGPGNTIYF. CDR3 DNA: TGCAGCGTTGACCTACAGAGGGGGCCTGGAAACACCATATATTTT.

The DNA of the CDR3 is TGTGCCAGCAGCGGCCGCAGGGGACCCCGCTCCTACGAGCAGTACTTC. Protein sequence: CASSGRRGPRSYEQYF. The rearrangement joins TRBV3-1 to TRBJ2-7, with a weak D call TRBD1 (6 bases). Germline CDR1 reads LGHDT; CDR2 reads YNNKEL (reference sequence). Trimming removed 5 bases at V and 0 bases at J, with 17 bases between. CDR3 length: 16 residues.

There are a few counts of this clonotype. The chain carries TRBV7-9 and TRBJ2-7; D is perhaps TRBD1 (6 bases). V was pared by 4 bases and J by 3 bases, with 13 bases between. This CDR3 is 14 amino acids long. Germline V lookup: CDR1 SEHNR, CDR2 FQNEAQ (reference sequence). CDR3 amino acids: CASSSAGANYEQYF. In nucleotides, the CDR3 is TGTGCCAGCAGCTCCGCAGGGGCGAACTACGAGCAGTACTTC.

This clonotype came up a few times. This chain connects TRBV2 to TRBJ2-1; possibly TRBD1 or TRBD2 for D (5 bases each). This CDR3 comprises 14 residues. CDR1 and CDR2 from the germline V gene are SNHLY and FYNNEI. V lost 4 bases, J lost 6 bases, and 13 bases lay in between. The DNA for the CDR3 is TGTGCCAGCAGTGTGGGGTTGAGGGGCAATGAGCAGTTCTTC. Translated: CASSVGLRGNEQFF.

The table lists this clonotype with many counts. The chain combines TRBV20-1 with TRBJ2-2; no firm D call. This CDR3 contains 14 residues. Germline V gives CDR1 DFQATT, CDR2 SNEGSKA (reference sequence). V was pared by 0 bases and J by 2 bases, with 7 bases between. The CDR3 DNA sequence: TGCAGTGCTAGAGATCTGGGAAACACCGGGGAGCTGTTTTTT. As protein: CSARDLGNTGELFF.

This clonotype was seen a handful of times. The chain links TRBV10-3 to TRBJ2-7; D not resolved. Between the trimmed V and J ends, which lost 6 bases and 2 bases, there was a span of 11 bases. CDR1 is ENHRY and CDR2 is SYGVKD in the germline V gene. The CDR3 totals 13 residues. This chain's CDR3 is CAIRAAGTYEQYF. The CDR3 region has the DNA TGTGCCATCAGGGCGGCAGGTACCTACGAGCAGTACTTC.

This clonotype was detected only a few times. This chain links TRBV29-1 with TRBJ1-2; D is possibly TRBD1 (5 bases). The V gene's germline CDR1 is SQVTM and CDR2 ANQGSEA. The CDR3 extends over 13 amino acids. Trimming took 8 bases from V and 1 from J, leaving 14 bases between them. CDR3 protein: CSSATDNNYGYTF. The CDR3 nucleotides are TGCAGCTCAGCAACGGACAATAACTATGGCTACACCTTC.

This clonotype was counted between two and nine times. The gene calls are TRBV3-1 and TRBJ2-1; 8 bases are a match to TRBD1. Germline CDR1 and CDR2: LGHDT and YNNKEL (reference sequence). This CDR3 spans 16 amino acids. V lost 6 bases and J lost 5; bases outside the gene matches: 12. The CDR3 region has the DNA TGTGCCAGCAGTGGAACCGGGACAGGCTTTCACAATGAGCAGTTCTTC. It is translated as CASSGTGTGFHNEQFF.

V usage is TRBV20-1 and J usage is TRBJ2-5; 7 bases are shared with TRBD2. The end of the DNA is better explained by TRBJ2-1, so the J call may be wrong. The CDR3 spans 13 residues. Germline lookup yields CDR1 DFQATT and CDR2 SNEGSKA (reference sequence). The CDR3 reads CSARFGGRREQFF. CDR3 nucleotide sequence: TGCAGTGCTAGGTTCGGCGGGAGAAGGGAGCAGTTCTTC.

In this sample, this clonotype turned up a few times. V gene TRBV9 combines with J gene TRBJ2-7, with 10 bases fitting TRBD2. The CDR3 runs 16 residues. Germline V gene data show CDR1 as SGDLS and CDR2 as YYNGEE. After removal of 5 bases from V and 1 base from J, the junction contained 9 bases not matched to a gene. CDR3 bases: TGTGCCAGCAGTGAGACCGGGACTAGCGTATCCTACGAGCAGTACTTC. It yields the protein CASSETGTSVSYEQYF.

This clonotype has only a few counts. The chain couples TRBV20-1 to TRBJ2-6, with D possibly matching TRBD2 (6 bases). The CDR3 spans 16 residues. The V end was cut by 8 bases, the J end by 4 bases, with 21 bases between. Germline V gene data show CDR1 as DFQATT and CDR2 as SNEGSKA (reference sequence). CDR3 region: CSTSLARDSGANVLTF. As DNA, the CDR3 is TGCAGTACTTCCCTCGCAAGGGACTCGGGGGCCAACGTCCTGACTTTC.

The chain carries TRBV21-1 and TRBJ2-1; TRBD1, the table's D call, lacks a check against the DNA. TRBV21-1 is a known pseudogene. CDR3 size: 17 residues. The CDR3: CASSKRGTWSSYNEQFF. The CDR3 bases are TGTGCCAGCAGCAAAAGGGGGACCTGGAGCTCCTACAATGAGCAGTTCTTC.

This clonotype showed up just a few times. The chain has TRBV15 and TRBJ2-7; D possibly corresponds to TRBD1 (5 bases). CDR1 is LNHNV and CDR2 is YYDKDF in the germline V gene (reference sequence). This CDR3 has 12 residues. Trimming took off 1 base at V and 5 bases at J, with 6 bases between the two ends. DNA of the CDR3: TGTGCCACCAGCAGAGTCAGGGACGAGCAGTACTTC. This translates into CATSRVRDEQYF. The full variable domain, its missing parts supplied by reference TRBV15 and TRBJ2-7, is DAMVIQNPRYQVTQFGKPVTLSCSQTLNHNVMYWYQQKSSQAPKLLFHYYDKDFNNEADTPDNFQSRRPNTSFCFLDIRSPGLGDTAMYLCATSRVRDEQYFGPGTRLTVT.

The chain carries TRBV24-1 and TRBJ2-1, with TRBD2 matching over 14 bases. There are 16 residues in the CDR3. Germline lookup yields CDR1 KGHDR and CDR2 SFDVKD. V was pared by 12 bases and J by 7 bases, with 13 bases of the junction left unmatched. The CDR3 DNA is TGTGCCGCCACCAAGACTAGCGGGGGGGCCACGAATGAGCAGTTCTTC. It is translated as CAATKTSGGATNEQFF.

This chain joins TRBV2 and TRBJ1-2, with a tentative D call TRBD1 (5 bases). Trimming cost V 2 bases and J 5 bases, with 12 bases left between them. CDR3 size: 14 residues. The germline V gene encodes CDR1 SNHLY and CDR2 FYNNEI. CDR3 in DNA: TGTGCCAGCAGTGAACTCGACAGATTGTATGGCTACACCTTC. This sequence encodes CASSELDRLYGYTF.